These 10 T cell receptor beta chains were all obtained from the same sample, sequenced in a study of T cell changes during pregnancy in multiple sclerosis. Only in-frame clones appear in the TCRdb table, and some are missing; sequencing was by immunoSEQ multiplex PCR. The repertoire includes more than 70,000 clones, 93% of them detected once, and roughly 2.5% sits in the top ten. Sequencing was performed on peripheral blood, taken in the second trimester of pregnancy. The source of these receptors is a female donor with multiple sclerosis, enrolled in a pregnancy study.

V is TRBV30 and J is TRBJ2-1; a weak D match, TRBD2 (6 bases). CDR1 and CDR2 (germline): GTSNPN, SVGIG (reference sequence). This CDR3 is built from 13 residues. With 0 bases removed from V and 6 bases from J, the gap between germline ends came to 9 bases. This CDR3 reads CAWSVGGVNEQFF. CDR3 nucleotide sequence: TGTGCCTGGAGTGTGGGCGGGGTCAATGAGCAGTTCTTC. Complete variable domain (other parts from reference TRBV30 and TRBJ2-1): SQTIHQWPATLVQPVGSPLSLECTVEGTSNPNLYWYRQAAGRGLQLLFYSVGIGQISSEVPQNLSASRPQDRQFILSSKKLLLSDSGFYLCAWSVGGVNEQFFGPGTRLTVL.

The V and J genes are TRBV7-9 and TRBJ2-3; TRBD1 matches 9 bases. CDR1 SEHNR and CDR2 FQNEAQ come from the germline V gene (reference sequence). V gave up 1 base and J gave up 13 bases; unmatched junction bases: 0. This CDR3 has 11 amino acids. The CDR3 spells CASSLGDREYF. CDR3 coding DNA: TGTGCCAGCAGCTTAGGGGACAGGGAGTATTTT.

This clone appeared once. This chain joins TRBV13 and TRBJ1-3, with 9 nucleotides matching TRBD1. The V and J ends lost 5 bases and 8 bases, in that order; junction bases with no gene match: 10. The CDR3 spans 15 residues. Germline V gene lookup returns CDR1 PRHDT and CDR2 FYEKMQ (reference sequence). CDR3 in amino acids: CASSQTGTGSDTIYF. CDR3 bases: TGTGCCAGCAGCCAAACTGGGACAGGGTCGGACACCATATATTTT.

CDR3 residues: CASTGNYEQYF. CDR3 in DNA: TGTGCTTCAACGGGGAACTACGAGCAGTACTTC. The chain joins TRBV28 to TRBJ2-7, with a tentative D call TRBD2 (5 bases). Germline V gene data show CDR1 as MDHEN and CDR2 as SYDVKM. The CDR3 consists of 11 residues.

The rearrangement uses TRBV7-2 and TRBJ2-7, with no clear D. In germline, CDR1 is SGHTA, CDR2 FQGNSA. The CDR3 consists of 12 residues. The V end was cut by 4 bases, the J end by 2 bases, with 6 bases between. The CDR3 region has the DNA TGTGCCAGCAGCTCTTATACCTACGAGCAGTACTTC. As protein: CASSSYTYEQYF. The variable domain in full, with the rest retrieved from reference TRBV7-2 and TRBJ2-7, is GAGVSQSPSNKVTEKGKDVELRCDPISGHTALYWYRQSLGQGLEFLIYFQGNSAPDKSGLPSDRFSAERTGGSVSTLTIQRTQQEDSAVYLCASSSYTYEQYFGPGTRLTVT.

The V and J genes are TRBV10-3 and TRBJ1-5, with 11 bases lining up with TRBD1. Germline CDR1 is ENHRY and CDR2 is SYGVKD. V lost 10 bases and J lost 2; bases outside the gene matches: 13. This CDR3 comprises 17 residues. CDR3 DNA sequence: TGTGCCACCAGGGGCGGGACAGGGGGGGTTGGCAATCAGCCCCAGCATTTT. The encoded protein is CATRGGTGGVGNQPQHF.

The chain links TRBV7-2 to TRBJ2-7; D gene uncertain. The CDR3 sequence is 14 residues long. CDR1 is SGHTA and CDR2 is FQGNSA in the germline V gene. The V and J ends lost 1 base and 3 bases respectively, with 10 bases between them. The CDR3 DNA is TGTGCCAGCAGCTTAGTTGCCAGAAACTACGAGCAGTACTTC. Encoded protein: CASSLVARNYEQYF.

The rearrangement links TRBV5-6 to TRBJ1-1, with a tentative D call TRBD1 (5 bases). There are 14 residues in the CDR3. V lost 4 bases and J 4 bases, leaving 14 bases between the germline ends. Per the germline V gene, CDR1 is SGHDT and CDR2 is YYEEEE. The CDR3 DNA is TGTGCCAGCAGCCTACAGGTTGGTGGCACTGAAGCTTTCTTT. Its translation: CASSLQVGGTEAFF.

The V gene is TRBV6-5, the J gene TRBJ2-7; no definite D call. This CDR3 comprises 13 residues. CDR1 is MNHEY and CDR2 is SVGAGI in the germline V gene. V was pared by 2 bases and J by 0 bases, with 5 bases between. CDR3 sequence (DNA): TGTGCCAGCAGTTACGCACTCTCCTACGAGCAGTACTTC. As protein: CASSYALSYEQYF.

The chain has TRBV30 and TRBJ2-7; 9 positions match TRBD1. Trimming at V came to 3 bases and at J to 5 bases, leaving 8 bases not matched to a gene. CDR3 length: 14 amino acids. The germline gives CDR1 GTSNPN, CDR2 SVGIG (reference sequence). CDR3 region: CAWRAGQGLNEQYF. The CDR3 coding sequence is TGTGCCTGGAGAGCAGGACAGGGGCTGAACGAGCAGTACTTC.